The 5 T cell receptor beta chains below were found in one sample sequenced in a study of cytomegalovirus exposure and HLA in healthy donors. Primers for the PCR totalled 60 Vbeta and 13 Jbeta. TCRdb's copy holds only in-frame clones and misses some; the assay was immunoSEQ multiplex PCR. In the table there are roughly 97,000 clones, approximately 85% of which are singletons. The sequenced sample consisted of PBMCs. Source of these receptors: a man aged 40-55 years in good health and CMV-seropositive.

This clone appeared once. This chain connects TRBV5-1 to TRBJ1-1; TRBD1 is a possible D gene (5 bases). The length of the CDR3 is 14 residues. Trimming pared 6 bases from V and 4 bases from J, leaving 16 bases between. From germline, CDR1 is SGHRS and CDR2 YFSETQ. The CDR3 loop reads CASKSGGVGTEAFF. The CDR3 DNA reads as TGCGCCAGCAAATCCGGGGGGGTAGGCACTGAAGCTTTCTTT. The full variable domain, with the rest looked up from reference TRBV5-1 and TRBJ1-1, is KAGVTQTPRYLIKTRGQQVTLSCSPISGHRSVSWYQQTPGQGLQFLFEYFSETQRNKGNFPGRFSGRQFSNSRSEMNVSTLELGDSALYLCASKSGGVGTEAFFGQGTRLTVV.

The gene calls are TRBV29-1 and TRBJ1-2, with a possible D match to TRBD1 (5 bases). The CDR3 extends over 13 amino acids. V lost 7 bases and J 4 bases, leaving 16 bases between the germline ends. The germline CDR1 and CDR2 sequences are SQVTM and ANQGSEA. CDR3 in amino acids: CSGGERTGYGYTF. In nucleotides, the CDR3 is TGCAGCGGGGGGGAGAGGACCGGCTATGGCTACACCTTC.

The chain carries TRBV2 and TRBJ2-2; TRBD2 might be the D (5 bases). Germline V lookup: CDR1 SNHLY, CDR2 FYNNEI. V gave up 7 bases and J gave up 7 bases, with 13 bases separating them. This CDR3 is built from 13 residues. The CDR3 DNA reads TGTGCCAGCACTGACCTTGAGGGCGGGGAGCTGTTTTTT. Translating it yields CASTDLEGGELFF.

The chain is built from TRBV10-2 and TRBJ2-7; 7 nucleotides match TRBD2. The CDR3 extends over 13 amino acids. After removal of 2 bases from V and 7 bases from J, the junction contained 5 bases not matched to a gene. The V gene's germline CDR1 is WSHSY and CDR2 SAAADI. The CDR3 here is CASSEQASGEQYF. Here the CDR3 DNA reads TGCGCCAGCAGTGAGCAGGCTAGCGGAGAGCAGTACTTC.

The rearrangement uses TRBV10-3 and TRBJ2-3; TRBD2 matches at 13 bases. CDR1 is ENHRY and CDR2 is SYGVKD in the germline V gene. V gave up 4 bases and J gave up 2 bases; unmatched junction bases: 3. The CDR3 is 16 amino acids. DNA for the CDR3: TGTGCCATCAGTGCGGGGACTAGCGGGGACACAGATACGCAGTATTTT. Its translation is CAISAGTSGDTDTQYF.